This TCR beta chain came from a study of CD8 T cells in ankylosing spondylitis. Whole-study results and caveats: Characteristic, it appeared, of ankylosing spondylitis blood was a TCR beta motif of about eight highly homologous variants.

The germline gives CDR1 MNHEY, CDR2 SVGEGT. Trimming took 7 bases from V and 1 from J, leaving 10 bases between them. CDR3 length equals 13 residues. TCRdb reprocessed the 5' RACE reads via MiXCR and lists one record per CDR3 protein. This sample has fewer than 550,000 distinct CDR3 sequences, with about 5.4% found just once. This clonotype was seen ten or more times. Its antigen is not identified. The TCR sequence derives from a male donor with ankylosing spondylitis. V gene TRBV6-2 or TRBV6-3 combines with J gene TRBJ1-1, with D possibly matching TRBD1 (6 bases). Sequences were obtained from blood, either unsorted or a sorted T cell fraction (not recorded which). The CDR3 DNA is TGTGCCAGCACCCACAGGGAGAACACTGAAGCTTTCTTT. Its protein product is CASTHRENTEAFF.